This TCR beta chain stems from a study of blood T cell repertoires in COVID-19. The germline gives CDR1 MNHEY, CDR2 SVGAGI. J lost 0 bases, V lost 11 bases, and 6 bases had no gene match. The CDR3 has 13 amino acids. Generated by immunoSEQ multiplex PCR, the TCRdb table keeps only in-frame clones and is missing some. The data hold around 250,000 clones, with around 82% observed a single time. Specimen: peripheral blood. The TCR comes from an elderly man with acute or convalescent COVID-19. The gene calls are TRBV6-5 and TRBJ1-1, with 7 bases aligning to TRBD1. The DNA of the CDR3 is TGTGCCGGAAGACAGGGACTGAACACTGAAGCTTTCTTT. As protein: CAGRQGLNTEAFF.